These 27 T cell receptor beta chains originate from one sample sequenced in a study of blood T cells in healthy people across ages. A second 7 to 11 cycle PCR used barcoded and J-beta primers. TCRdb reprocessed the 5' RACE reads with MiXCR, giving one entry per CDR3 protein. The sample lists some 1,500,000 distinct CDR3 sequences, less than 45% occurring once. Source material: blood. All receptors derive from a woman between 18 and 29 years old in good health.

The rearrangement uses TRBV20-1 and TRBJ1-4, with D maybe TRBD1 (5 bases). CDR3 length: 14 amino acids. V lost 1 base, J lost 7 bases, and 13 bases lay in between. Germline CDR1 reads DFQATT; CDR2 reads SNEGSKA (reference sequence). This CDR3 reads CSARVPGGVEKLFF. In DNA, the CDR3 is TGCAGTGCTAGAGTCCCGGGGGGGGTTGAAAAACTGTTTTTT.

Remarks on this clonotype: This could be a read error, since a much larger clone is one nucleotide away. The chain combines TRBV5-1 with TRBJ1-2, with D uncertain. The CDR3 has 15 residues. Germline V CDR1 and CDR2: SGHRS, YFSETQ. The CDR3 loop is CASSLSGSSNYGHTF. The CDR3 coding sequence is TGCGCCAGCAGCTTGTCGGGGTCTTCAAACTATGGCCACACCTTC.

With respect to this clonotype: One end of the junction fails to match germline, which may point to a read error. The rearrangement joins TRBV14 to TRBJ2-7, with a tentative D call TRBD2 (7 bases). CDR1 is SGHDN and CDR2 is FVKESK in the germline V gene. This CDR3 has 14 amino acids. CDR3 amino acids: CAGSPPVGGAEQYF. CDR3 coding DNA: TGTGCCGGCAGCCCCCCGGTGGGGGGGGCCGAGCAGTACTTC.

V usage is TRBV27 and J usage is TRBJ2-3; 11 bases map to TRBD1. V lost 3 bases, J lost 3 bases, and 5 bases stayed unmatched. The germline V gene encodes CDR1 MNHEY and CDR2 SMNVEV (reference sequence). This CDR3 region has 16 residues. CDR3 amino acids: CASSFGTGGLTDTQYF. The CDR3 nucleotides are TGTGCCAGCAGTTTCGGGACAGGGGGATTGACAGATACGCAGTATTTT.

The V gene is TRBV7-2, the J gene TRBJ2-1; TRBD2 matches 8 bases. The CDR3 spans 15 residues. In germline, CDR1 is SGHTA, CDR2 FQGNSA. J lost 10 bases, V lost 1 base, and 9 bases had no gene match. The CDR3 spells CASSLVSLAGYEQFF. CDR3 sequence (DNA): TGTGCCAGCAGCTTAGTATCCCTAGCGGGTTACGAGCAGTTCTTC.

The chain links TRBV6-6 to TRBJ2-3, with TRBD2 matching 7 bases. CDR1 and CDR2 (germline): MNHNY, SVGAGI (reference sequence). This CDR3 contains 14 residues. V shed 7 bases, J shed 5 bases, and the junction held 9 bases outside the gene matches. CDR3 nucleotide sequence: TGTGCCAGCAATCGGGCGGGGGATGAAGATACGCAGTATTTT. It yields the protein CASNRAGDEDTQYF.

This clonotype was counted between two and nine times. This chain uses TRBV7-3 with TRBJ2-6; 7 bases align to TRBD2. The CDR3 contains 16 residues. V lost 2 bases, J lost 4 bases, and 5 bases stayed unmatched. Germline CDR1 reads SGHTA; CDR2 reads FQGTGA. In DNA form, the CDR3 reads TGTGCCAGCAGCTTAGGCGGGAGCCTCGGGGCCAACGTCCTGACTTTC. It encodes CASSLGGSLGANVLTF.

This clonotype has just one count. This rearrangement joins TRBV6-4 to TRBJ2-2, with 9 bases matching TRBD1. Germline V gene lookup returns CDR1 MRHNA and CDR2 SNTAGT. Germline trimming cut 2 bases from V and 1 base from J; bases unmatched to any gene: 2. The CDR3 contains 16 residues. As DNA, the CDR3 is TGTGCCAGCAGTGACAAGGGACAGGGGAACACCGGGGAGCTGTTTTTT. Amino acid sequence: CASSDKGQGNTGELFF.

This chain uses TRBV6-2 or TRBV6-3 with TRBJ2-6, with D hard to call. The germline V and J ends were trimmed by 5 bases and 0 bases, with 5 bases remaining between them. Germline values: CDR1 MNHEY, CDR2 SVGEGT. The CDR3 is made up of 14 amino acids. DNA of the CDR3: TGTGCCAGCAGTGGGTTCTCTGGGGCCAACGTCCTGACTTTC. It translates to CASSGFSGANVLTF.

This clonotype was picked up one time. One junction end disagrees with the germline gene, perhaps due to a read error. The rearrangement links TRBV6-5 to TRBJ2-3, with D possibly matching TRBD2 (6 bases). The V gene's germline CDR1 is MNHEY and CDR2 SVGAGI. This CDR3 has 15 amino acids. The CDR3 coding sequence is TGCGCCAGCAGTTACGGGACTTGCCGGATTGATACGCAGTATTTT. This sequence encodes CASSYGTCRIDTQYF.

On this clonotype: The CDR3 carries no conserved terminal phenylalanine or tryptophan, so it likely arises from a read error. The chain carries TRBV15 and TRBJ1-2; D call uncertain. The germline CDR1 and CDR2 sequences are LNHNV and YYDKDF (reference sequence). This CDR3 has 15 residues. Trimming cost V 0 bases and J 2 bases, with 10 bases left between them. The CDR3 DNA follows: TGTGCCACCAGCAGAGATCGAGGCAGAAACTATGGCTACACCGTC. It yields the protein CATSRDRGRNYGYTV.

The chain couples TRBV13 to TRBJ1-1, with a tentative D call TRBD1 (5 bases). The CDR3 is made up of 17 amino acids. The V end was cut by 2 bases, the J end by 1 base, with 17 bases between. Germline values: CDR1 PRHDT, CDR2 FYEKMQ (reference sequence). Here the CDR3 DNA reads TGTGCCAGCAGCTTAATCGGGGGGGTGGGAAAGAACACTGAAGCTTTCTTT. Amino acids: CASSLIGGVGKNTEAFF.

The gene calls are TRBV12-5 and TRBJ1-5, with D possibly TRBD1 on 5 matching bases. CDR1 is LGHNT, CDR2 FRNRAP, per germline. Trimming took 6 bases from V and 6 from J, leaving 9 bases between them. CDR3 length: 12 amino acids. The CDR3 DNA sequence: TGTGCTAGTGGCAGGGCAGGTCAGCCCCAGCATTTT. Encoded protein: CASGRAGQPQHF.

V usage is TRBV6-1 and J usage is TRBJ2-3, with D perhaps matching TRBD2 (6 bases). Trimming left V 2 bases short and J 2 bases short, with 14 bases between. The germline CDR1 and CDR2 sequences are MNHNS and SASEGT. This CDR3 contains 16 residues. In DNA form, the CDR3 reads TGTGCCAGCAGTGAAATGATAGGGAGGACCACAGATACGCAGTATTTT. It is translated as CASSEMIGRTTDTQYF.

On this clonotype itself: One end of the junction fails to match germline, which may point to a read error. The chain recombines TRBV4-1 with TRBJ2-1, with D maybe TRBD2 (6 bases). The CDR3 contains 11 residues. Germline V gene lookup returns CDR1 MGHRA and CDR2 YSYEKL. The CDR3 DNA reads TGCACCAGCAAGACTAGCAATGAGCAGTTCTTC. Amino acid sequence: CTSKTSNEQFF.

This clonotype occurred a few times. This chain connects TRBV5-1 to TRBJ1-2; 8 nucleotides match TRBD1. This CDR3 has 15 residues. The J segment lost 3 bases and the V segment lost 7 bases, leaving 11 bases of the junction unmatched. From germline, CDR1 is SGHRS and CDR2 YFSETQ. In DNA, the CDR3 is TGCGCCAGCGCGACAGGGGATAATAGATACTATGGCTACACCTTC. As protein: CASATGDNRYYGYTF.

This chain joins TRBV6-6 and TRBJ2-2; D is undetermined. Germline V lookup: CDR1 MNHNY, CDR2 SVGAGI (reference sequence). The CDR3 totals 14 residues. Trimming stripped 0 bases from V and 1 base from J, with 3 bases between. CDR3 in amino acids: CASSYSRNTGELFF. In DNA, the CDR3 is TGTGCCAGCAGTTACTCCAGGAACACCGGGGAGCTGTTTTTT.

V gene TRBV12-3 or TRBV12-4 combines with J gene TRBJ1-4, with D hard to call. The V gene lost 5 bases and the J gene lost 7 bases, with 14 bases spanning the gap. The length of the CDR3 is 14 residues. The CDR3 DNA reads TGTGCCAGCAGTGTCCCCCGGAGAGCTGAAAAACTGTTTTTT. Residues: CASSVPRRAEKLFF.

At least ten counts were recorded for this clonotype. V gene TRBV7-9 combines with J gene TRBJ2-3; TRBD1 might be the D (5 bases). Germline V lookup: CDR1 SEHNR, CDR2 FQNEAQ (reference sequence). V shed 2 bases and J shed 6 bases, with 12 bases lying between them. This CDR3 has 14 amino acids. The chain's CDR3 is CASSLQGAADTQYF. Here the CDR3 DNA reads TGTGCCAGCAGCTTACAGGGCGCTGCGGATACGCAGTATTTT.

The chain has TRBV28 and TRBJ1-1; no clear D. Germline lookup yields CDR1 MDHEN and CDR2 SYDVKM. The CDR3 runs 14 residues. V lost 1 base and J lost 3, with 9 bases in between. The CDR3, as DNA: TGTGCCAGCAGTTTATACGGGTTGGACACTGAAGCTTTCTTT. Amino acids: CASSLYGLDTEAFF. The full variable domain, completed using reference TRBV28 and TRBJ1-1, is DVKVTQSSRYLVKRTGEKVFLECVQDMDHENMFWYRQDPGLGLRLIYFSYDVKMKEKGDIPEGYSVSREKKERFSLILESASTNQTSMYLCASSLYGLDTEAFFGQGTRLTVV.

The chain uses TRBV29-1 and TRBJ2-5; 9 nucleotides match TRBD1. Germline V CDR1 and CDR2: SQVTM, ANQGSEA. The CDR3 is made up of 11 amino acids. The junction had 9 bases not matched to a gene; V was cut back by 6 bases and J by 13 bases. This CDR3 is CSVAGTGRRYF. CDR3 DNA sequence: TGCAGCGTCGCCGGGACAGGGCGGAGGTACTTC.

The chain is built from TRBV11-2 and TRBJ2-1; D remains ambiguous. The V end was cut by 6 bases, the J end by 4 bases, with 10 bases between. Germline V lookup: CDR1 SGHAT, CDR2 FQNNGV. The CDR3 totals 13 residues. For the CDR3, the DNA is TGTGCCAGCAGTCGGGCGGAATACAATGAGCAGTTCTTC. It specifies CASSRAEYNEQFF.

The rearrangement uses TRBV7-2 and TRBJ1-2, with D unresolved. CDR3 length: 16 residues. Looked up from germline, CDR1 is SGHTA and CDR2 is FQGNSA. The ends were cut back, 5 bases at V and 4 bases at J, with 20 bases in the middle. The CDR3 DNA reads TGTGCCAGCAGCCCAGGTGTGGGAGAGGAGAGCTATGGCTACACCTTC. This gives the protein CASSPGVGEESYGYTF.

This clonotype was observed a few times. The junction differs from germline at one of its ends, possibly a read error. The genes are TRBV15 and TRBJ2-5; the D gene is possibly TRBD1 (7 bases). The CDR3 contains 15 residues. The V gene's germline CDR1 is LNHNV and CDR2 YYDKDF (reference sequence). The CDR3 bases are TGTGCTACCAGCAGGGGGGAAGCGGTTAGGGGGACCCAGTACTTC. The encoded protein is CATSRGEAVRGTQYF.

The chain carries TRBV20-1 and TRBJ2-7; weak D call: TRBD1 (6 bases). Germline CDR1 is DFQATT and CDR2 is SNEGSKA (reference sequence). Deletions cut 4 bases from V and 3 bases from J, with 13 bases between. CDR3 size: 13 residues. The CDR3 region has the DNA TGCAGTGCTACCTCCGTGGACAGCTACGAGCAGTACTTC. As protein: CSATSVDSYEQYF.

The chain carries TRBV12-3 or TRBV12-4 and TRBJ2-1; D might be TRBD2 (6 bases). Trimming left V 4 bases short and J 1 base short, with 14 bases between. The CDR3 extends over 16 amino acids. The CDR3 region has the DNA TGTGCCAGCAGTTGGACTACCCACTTGTCCTACAATGAGCAGTTCTTC. Translation gives CASSWTTHLSYNEQFF.

The CDR3 DNA is TGCAGTGCCGCGGGTGACACTGAAGCTTTCTTT. Residues: CSAAGDTEAFF. V gene TRBV20-1 combines with J gene TRBJ1-1; D gene uncertain. In germline, CDR1 is DFQATT, CDR2 SNEGSKA (reference sequence). V lost 6 bases and J 3 bases, leaving 8 bases between the germline ends. The CDR3 extends over 11 amino acids.